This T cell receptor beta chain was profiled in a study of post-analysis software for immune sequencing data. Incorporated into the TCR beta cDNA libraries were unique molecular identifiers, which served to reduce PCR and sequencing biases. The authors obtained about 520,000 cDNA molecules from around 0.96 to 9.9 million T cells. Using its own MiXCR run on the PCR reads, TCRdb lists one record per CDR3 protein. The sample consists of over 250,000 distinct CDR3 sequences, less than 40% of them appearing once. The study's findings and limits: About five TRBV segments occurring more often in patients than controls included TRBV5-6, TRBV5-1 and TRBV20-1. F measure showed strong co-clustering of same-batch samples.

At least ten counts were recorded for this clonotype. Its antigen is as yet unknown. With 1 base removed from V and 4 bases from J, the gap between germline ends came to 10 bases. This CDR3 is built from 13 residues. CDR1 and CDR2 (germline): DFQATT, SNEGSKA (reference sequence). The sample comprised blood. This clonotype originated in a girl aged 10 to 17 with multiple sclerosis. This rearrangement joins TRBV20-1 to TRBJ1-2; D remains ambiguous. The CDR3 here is CSARVEQIYGYTF. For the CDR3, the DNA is TGCAGTGCTAGAGTGGAACAGATCTATGGCTACACCTTC.